These 21 T cell receptor beta chains share one sample of origin, sequenced in a study of early T cells in non-severe SARS-CoV-2 infection. One entry per CDR3 protein, called by TCRdb with MiXCR from the 5' RACE reads. This table holds 45,000 to 50,000 distinct CDR3 sequences, about 6.3% found once. The sample consisted of whole blood, taken at baseline. The receptors were gathered from an adult who was a healthcare worker with PCR-confirmed SARS-CoV-2 infection or an uninfected control (not recorded which).

This clonotype was seen a few times. CDR3 sequence: CASSQDSNINQPQHF. The CDR3 coding sequence is TGTGCCAGCAGCCAAGATTCAAACATTAATCAGCCCCAGCATTTT. The V call is TRBV3-1, the J call TRBJ1-5; no clear D gene. V was trimmed by 0 bases and J by 4 bases, leaving 10 bases between them. Germline V CDR1 and CDR2: LGHDT, YNNKEL (reference sequence). This CDR3 contains 15 residues. The variable domain in full, with the rest retrieved from reference TRBV3-1 and TRBJ1-5, is DTAVSQTPKYLVTQMGNDKSIKCEQNLGHDTMYWYKQDSKKFLKIMFSYNNKELIINETVPNRFSPKSPDKAHLNLHINSLELGDSAVYFCASSQDSNINQPQHFGDGTRLSIL.

This clonotype was seen a handful of times. The chain joins TRBV7-2 to TRBJ2-1, with a weak D call TRBD1 (6 bases). The CDR3 sequence is 17 residues long. Germline CDR1 SGHTA, CDR2 FQGNSA. Trimming took 7 bases from V and 0 from J, leaving 19 bases between them. The CDR3 here is CASTQGWRSSSYNEQFF. The CDR3 DNA follows: TGTGCCAGCACCCAGGGGTGGCGCTCAAGCTCCTACAATGAGCAGTTCTTC.

At least ten counts were recorded for this clonotype. This chain joins TRBV7-6 and TRBJ1-4, with D possibly TRBD1 on 6 matching bases. The CDR3 consists of 15 residues. V was cut by 2 bases and J by 6 bases, with 13 bases left in between. Germline CDR1 is SGHVS and CDR2 is FNYEAQ. The CDR3 reads CASSLSSGGHEKLFF. CDR3 in DNA: TGTGCCAGCAGCTTAAGTTCGGGGGGCCATGAAAAACTGTTTTTT.

The chain joins TRBV3-1 to TRBJ2-7, with a weak D call TRBD1 (5 bases). The CDR3 has 15 residues. Germline-derived CDR1 and CDR2 are LGHDT and YNNKEL (reference sequence). V was cut by 2 bases and J by 7 bases, with 18 bases left in between. CDR3 coding DNA: TGTGCCAGCAGCCAAACCTTACAGGTACCTACAGAGCAGTACTTC. Protein product: CASSQTLQVPTEQYF.

This clonotype was counted ten times or more. This chain connects TRBV3-1 to TRBJ2-1, with 7 bases matching TRBD2. This CDR3 is built from 14 residues. Looked up from germline, CDR1 is LGHDT and CDR2 is YNNKEL (reference sequence). The trim removed 6 bases at V and 2 bases at J, leaving 4 bases unmatched. CDR3 nucleotides: TGTGCCAGCAGAAAAGCGGGGACCTACAATGAGCAGTTCTTC. This gives the protein CASRKAGTYNEQFF.

V usage is TRBV7-2 and J usage is TRBJ2-7, with 11 positions matching TRBD2. CDR1 SGHTA and CDR2 FQGNSA come from the germline V gene. The ends lost 5 bases at V and 6 bases at J; junction bases unmatched: 15. CDR3 size: 17 residues. The CDR3 DNA follows: TGTGCCAGCAGCCCACGACTAGCGGGGACCAACTGGGGCGAGCAGTACTTC. Its translation is CASSPRLAGTNWGEQYF.

The chain employs TRBV7-9 and TRBJ1-3; 9 bases are shared with TRBD1. The CDR3 runs 19 residues. Germline V lookup: CDR1 SEHNR, CDR2 FQNEAQ (reference sequence). After removal of 4 bases from V and 6 bases from J, the junction contained 19 bases not matched to a gene. This CDR3 reads CASSSQGYRGPLTENTIYF. In DNA form, the CDR3 reads TGTGCCAGCAGCTCTCAGGGGTACAGGGGGCCTTTGACGGAAAACACCATATATTTT.

Many counts were recorded for this clonotype. CDR3 amino acids: CASGAGPYEQYF. In DNA form, the CDR3 reads TGTGCCAGTGGCGCGGGCCCCTACGAGCAGTACTTC. J is TRBJ2-7 and V is TRBV19, with a tentative D call TRBD2 (5 bases). CDR1 is LNHDA, CDR2 SQIVND, per germline (reference sequence). The CDR3 covers 12 residues. V gave up 8 bases and J gave up 2 bases, with 10 bases separating them.

This clonotype was detected ten times or more. The gene calls are TRBV2 and TRBJ2-4; D not resolved. Germline CDR1 SNHLY, CDR2 FYNNEI. The CDR3 is made up of 15 amino acids. The V end was cut by 1 base, the J end by 8 bases, with 15 bases between. This chain's CDR3 is CASSEGVSGWDIQYF. The CDR3, as DNA: TGTGCCAGCAGTGAAGGGGTTTCCGGATGGGACATTCAGTACTTC.

This clonotype was recorded many times. This sequence joins TRBV27 and TRBJ2-7, with 9 nucleotides matching TRBD1. The CDR3 contains 16 residues. The V and J ends lost 6 bases and 6 bases, in that order; junction bases with no gene match: 15. Germline CDR1 reads MNHEY; CDR2 reads SMNVEV (reference sequence). The CDR3 here is CASSPLTGGLASEQYF. The CDR3 bases are TGTGCCAGCAGCCCATTGACAGGGGGATTAGCCTCCGAGCAGTACTTC.

This rearrangement joins TRBV7-2 to TRBJ1-5; 8 bases fit TRBD1. CDR3 length: 15 amino acids. Germline V lookup: CDR1 SGHTA, CDR2 FQGNSA. Trimming took 5 bases from V and 1 from J; bases not matched to a gene: 4. The CDR3 DNA reads TGTGCCAGCAGCCGACAGGGGAGCAGCAATCAGCCCCAGCATTTT. Its protein is CASSRQGSSNQPQHF.

This clonotype was observed at least ten times. V and J are TRBV20-1 and TRBJ2-5; 11 positions match TRBD1. CDR3 length equals 14 residues. CDR1 is DFQATT and CDR2 is SNEGSKA in the germline V gene (reference sequence). Germline trimming cut 6 bases from V and 4 bases from J; bases unmatched to any gene: 7. This CDR3 reads CSAGRGQGAETQYF. The CDR3 DNA sequence: TGCAGTGCCGGGAGAGGACAGGGGGCAGAGACCCAGTACTTC.

Many counts were recorded for this clonotype. The genes are TRBV20-1 and TRBJ1-2; D remains unclear. The CDR3 has 13 residues. The germline V gene has CDR1 DFQATT and CDR2 SNEGSKA (reference sequence). V was trimmed by 6 bases and J by 4 bases, leaving 15 bases between them. Here the CDR3 DNA reads TGCAGTGCCCCGGCCCGCGGCAGCTATGGCTACACCTTC. Translating it yields CSAPARGSYGYTF.

At least ten counts were recorded for this clonotype. V usage is TRBV6-5 and J usage is TRBJ2-4, with D possibly matching TRBD1 (6 bases). Germline CDR1 is MNHEY and CDR2 is SVGAGI. The V end was cut by 6 bases, the J end by 6 bases, with 15 bases between. The CDR3 has 14 amino acids. This chain's CDR3 is CASSITGSSNIQYF. The CDR3 DNA sequence: TGTGCCAGCAGCATCACAGGGTCCTCAAACATTCAGTACTTC.

This clonotype was recorded many times. The genes are TRBV18 and TRBJ1-1, with D possibly matching TRBD1 (5 bases). With 2 bases removed from V and 0 bases from J, the gap between germline ends came to 16 bases. Germline CDR1 reads KGHSH; CDR2 reads LQKENI. The CDR3 totals 17 residues. The CDR3 DNA is TGTGCCAGCTCACCAGTTCTAGGGGACTCTATGAACACTGAAGCTTTCTTT. Protein product: CASSPVLGDSMNTEAFF.

The rearrangement joins TRBV21-1 to TRBJ2-7; the table calls TRBD1, which could not be checked here. TRBV21-1 is described as a pseudogene. The CDR3 is made up of 18 amino acids. The CDR3 is CASSTYHSSGTGDYEQYF. The DNA for the CDR3 is TGTGCCAGCAGCACTTACCACTCCTCCGGGACAGGGGACTACGAGCAGTACTTC.

This clonotype was seen many times. The chain is built from TRBV24-1 and TRBJ1-2; 7 nucleotides line up with TRBD1. Germline assignment: CDR1 KGHDR and CDR2 SFDVKD. V lost 7 bases and J lost 4; bases outside the gene matches: 2. The CDR3 extends over 12 amino acids. CDR3 sequence reads: CATSGDSYGYTF. DNA for the CDR3: TGTGCCACCAGCGGGGACAGCTATGGCTACACCTTC.

This clonotype was recorded at least ten times. The rearrangement joins TRBV6-2 or TRBV6-3 to TRBJ2-7, with 7 bases that match TRBD1. The CDR3 loop spans 14 amino acids. The J segment lost 1 base and the V segment lost 6 bases, leaving 6 bases of the junction unmatched. Germline loops: CDR1 MNHEY, CDR2 SVGEGT. The CDR3: CASRRTGRSYEQYF. The CDR3 region has the DNA TGTGCCAGCAGAAGGACAGGCCGATCCTACGAGCAGTACTTC.

The chain recombines TRBV9 with TRBJ1-1; 12 bases are a match to TRBD1. Germline V gives CDR1 SGDLS, CDR2 YYNGEE. The V gene end was trimmed by 3 bases and the J gene end by 2 bases; junction bases not matched to a gene: 8. The CDR3 runs to 17 residues. Here the CDR3 DNA reads TGTGCCAGCAGCGATGGACAGGGGACAGGGGGCAACACTGAAGCTTTCTTT. Amino acids: CASSDGQGTGGNTEAFF.

This clonotype is deemed medium-sized. The CDR3 bases are TGCGCCAGCAGCCAAGATCCGCCCGGGACAGGGCATGGGAACACCGGGGAGCTGTTTTTT. Translated, it gives CASSQDPPGTGHGNTGELFF. This chain links TRBV4-3 with TRBJ2-2; 9 bases line up with TRBD1. From germline, CDR1 is LGHNA and CDR2 YSLEER. This CDR3 spans 20 amino acids. Unmatched junction bases numbered 12, after V lost 0 bases and J lost 1 base.

As concerns this clonotype: The conserved phenylalanine or tryptophan normally closing the CDR3 is absent here, so this likely arose from a read error. This rearrangement joins TRBV6-1 to TRBJ2-2; D call uncertain. The germline V and J ends were trimmed by 2 bases and 3 bases, with 4 bases remaining between them. Germline V lookup: CDR1 MNHNS, CDR2 SASEGT. This CDR3 has 13 residues. CDR3 DNA: TGTGCCAGCAGTGAAAGGGACACCGGGGAGCTGTTTTCT. It translates to CASSERDTGELFS.